Included here is one T cell receptor (beta chain) sequence, with context. These data originate in a study of shared clonotypes between healthy human individuals. CD45RO-negative, CCR7-selected cells formed the naive CD8 fraction, which excluded terminally differentiated effector memory CD45RA+ cells. The assay was carried out at the deep level. Over several immunoSEQ plates, each subset's genomic DNA was distributed in even portions. Profiling relied on immunoSEQ multiplex PCR, and the TCRdb table lists in-frame clones only, not all of them. The sample includes about 2.1 million clones, around 93% seen only once; the top ten take about 1.7%. Looked up from germline, CDR1 is SGDLS and CDR2 is YYNGEE. The V gene end was trimmed by 5 bases and the J gene end by 3 bases; junction bases not matched to a gene: 10. The CDR3 has 16 amino acids.

Sequencing was carried out using naive CD8+ T cells from PBMCs. The TCR sequence derives from a man younger than 30 in good health. Some clones in this sample may be carry-over from other donors' samples. The V gene is TRBV9, the J gene TRBJ2-3; 9 bases line up with TRBD2. CDR3 sequence reads: CASSHKAGGGTDTQYF. The CDR3 DNA reads as TGTGCCAGCAGTCACAAAGCGGGAGGAGGGACAGATACGCAGTATTTT.